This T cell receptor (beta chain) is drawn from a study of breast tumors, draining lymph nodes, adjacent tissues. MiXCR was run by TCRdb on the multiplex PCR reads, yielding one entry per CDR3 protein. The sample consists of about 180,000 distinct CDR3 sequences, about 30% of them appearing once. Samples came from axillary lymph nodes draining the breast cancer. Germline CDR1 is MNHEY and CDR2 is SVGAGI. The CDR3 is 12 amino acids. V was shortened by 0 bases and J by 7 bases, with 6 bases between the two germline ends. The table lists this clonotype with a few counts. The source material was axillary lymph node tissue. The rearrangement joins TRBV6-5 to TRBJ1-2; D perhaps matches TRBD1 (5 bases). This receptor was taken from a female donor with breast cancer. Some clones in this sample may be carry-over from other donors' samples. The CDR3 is CASSYSGVGYTF. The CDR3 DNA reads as TGTGCCAGCAGTTACTCGGGGGTTGGCTACACCTTC.